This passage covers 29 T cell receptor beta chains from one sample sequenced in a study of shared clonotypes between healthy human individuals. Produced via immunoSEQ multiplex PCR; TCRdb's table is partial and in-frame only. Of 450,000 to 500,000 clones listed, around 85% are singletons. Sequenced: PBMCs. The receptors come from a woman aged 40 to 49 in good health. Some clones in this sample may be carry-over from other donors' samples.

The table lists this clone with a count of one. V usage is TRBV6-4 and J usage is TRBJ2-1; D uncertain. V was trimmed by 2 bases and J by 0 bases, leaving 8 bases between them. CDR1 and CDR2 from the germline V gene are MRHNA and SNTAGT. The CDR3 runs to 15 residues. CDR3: CASSDGRSSYNEQFF. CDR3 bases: TGTGCCAGCAGTGACGGACGTAGCTCCTACAATGAGCAGTTCTTC.

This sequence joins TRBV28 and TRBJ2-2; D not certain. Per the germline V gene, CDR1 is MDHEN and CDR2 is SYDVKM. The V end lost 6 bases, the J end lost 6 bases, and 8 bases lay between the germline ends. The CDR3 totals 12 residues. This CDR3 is CASRFWAGELFF. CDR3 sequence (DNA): TGTGCCAGCAGATTTTGGGCCGGGGAGCTGTTTTTT.

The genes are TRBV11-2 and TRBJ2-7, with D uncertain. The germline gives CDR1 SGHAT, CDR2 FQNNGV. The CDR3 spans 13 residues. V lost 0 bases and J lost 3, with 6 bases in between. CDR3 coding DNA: TGTGCCAGCAGCTTAGAACGCCACTACGAGCAGTACTTC. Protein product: CASSLERHYEQYF.

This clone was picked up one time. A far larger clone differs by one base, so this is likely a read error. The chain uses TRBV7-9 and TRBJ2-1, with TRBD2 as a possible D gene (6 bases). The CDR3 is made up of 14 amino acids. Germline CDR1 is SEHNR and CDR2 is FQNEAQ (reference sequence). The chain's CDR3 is CTSGSFGSYNEQFF. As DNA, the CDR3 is TGTACCAGCGGGTCGTTTGGGTCCTACAATGAGCAGTTCTTC.

The CDR3: CASSPLEGRTNEKLFF. Written as DNA, the CDR3 is TGTGCCAGCAGCCCACTGGAGGGACGGACAAATGAAAAACTGTTTTTT. The chain employs TRBV11-2 and TRBJ1-4; possible D gene TRBD1, 5 bases. Between the trimmed V and J ends, which lost 5 bases and 5 bases, there was a span of 18 bases. This CDR3 has 16 amino acids. Per the germline V gene, CDR1 is SGHAT and CDR2 is FQNNGV.

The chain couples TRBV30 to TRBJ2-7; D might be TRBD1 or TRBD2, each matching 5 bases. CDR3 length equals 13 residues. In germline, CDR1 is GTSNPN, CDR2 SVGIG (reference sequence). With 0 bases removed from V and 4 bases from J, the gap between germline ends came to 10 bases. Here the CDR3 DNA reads TGTGCCTGGAGTGTAACAGAGGGGTACGAGCAGTACTTC. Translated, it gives CAWSVTEGYEQYF.

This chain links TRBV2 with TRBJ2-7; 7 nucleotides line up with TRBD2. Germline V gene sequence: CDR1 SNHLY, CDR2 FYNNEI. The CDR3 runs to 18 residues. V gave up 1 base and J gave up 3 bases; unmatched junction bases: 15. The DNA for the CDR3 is TGTGCCAGCAGTGAAGTGGGCCTGGAGTCTAGCGGAAACTACGAGCAGTACTTC. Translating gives CASSEVGLESSGNYEQYF.

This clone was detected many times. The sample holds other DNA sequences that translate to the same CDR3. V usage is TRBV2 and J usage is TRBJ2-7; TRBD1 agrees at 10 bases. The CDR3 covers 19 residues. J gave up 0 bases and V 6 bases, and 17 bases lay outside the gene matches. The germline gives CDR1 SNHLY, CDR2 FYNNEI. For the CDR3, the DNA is TGTGCCAGCAGACCGGGACAGGGGTTTGATTGGCTGACCTCCTACGAGCAGTACTTC. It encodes CASRPGQGFDWLTSYEQYF.

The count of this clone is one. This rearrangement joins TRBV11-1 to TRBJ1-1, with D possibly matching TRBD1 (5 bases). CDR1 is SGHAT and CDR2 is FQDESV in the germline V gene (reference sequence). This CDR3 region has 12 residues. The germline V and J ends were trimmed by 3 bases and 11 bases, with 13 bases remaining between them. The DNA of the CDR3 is TGTGCCAGCAGCTTGGGACCACGGAATGCTTTCTTT. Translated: CASSLGPRNAFF.

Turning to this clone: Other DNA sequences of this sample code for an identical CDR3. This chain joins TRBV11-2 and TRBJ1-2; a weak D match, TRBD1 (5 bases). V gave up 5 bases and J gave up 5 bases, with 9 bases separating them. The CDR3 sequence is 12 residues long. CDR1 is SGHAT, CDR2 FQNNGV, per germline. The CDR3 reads CASSPEGYGYTF. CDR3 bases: TGTGCCAGCAGCCCCGAGGGGTATGGCTACACCTTC.

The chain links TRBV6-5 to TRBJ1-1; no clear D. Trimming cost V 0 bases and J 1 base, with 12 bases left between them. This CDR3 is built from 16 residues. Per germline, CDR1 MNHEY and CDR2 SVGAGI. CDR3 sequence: CASSYSAKVKNTEAFF. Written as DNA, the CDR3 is TGTGCCAGCAGTTACTCAGCGAAAGTGAAGAACACTGAAGCTTTCTTT.

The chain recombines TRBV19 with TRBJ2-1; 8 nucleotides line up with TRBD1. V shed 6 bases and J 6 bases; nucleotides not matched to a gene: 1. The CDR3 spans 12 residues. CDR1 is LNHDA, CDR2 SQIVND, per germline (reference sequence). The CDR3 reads CASRDRANEQFF. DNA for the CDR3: TGTGCCAGTAGGGACAGGGCCAATGAGCAGTTCTTC.

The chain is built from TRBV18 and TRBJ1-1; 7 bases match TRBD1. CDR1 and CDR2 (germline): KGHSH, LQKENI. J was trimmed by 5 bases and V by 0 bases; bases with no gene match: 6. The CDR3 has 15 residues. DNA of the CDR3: TGTGCCAGCTCACCACCGATAGGGGGCAGGACTGAAGCTTTCTTT. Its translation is CASSPPIGGRTEAFF.

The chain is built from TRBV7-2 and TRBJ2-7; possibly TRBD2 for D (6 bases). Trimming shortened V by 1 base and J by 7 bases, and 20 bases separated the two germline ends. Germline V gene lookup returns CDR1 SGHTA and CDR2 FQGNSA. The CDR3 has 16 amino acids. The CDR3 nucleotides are TGTGCCAGCAGCTTAGGGAGTGGGACTTACACTAGGGAGCAGTACTTC. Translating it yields CASSLGSGTYTREQYF.

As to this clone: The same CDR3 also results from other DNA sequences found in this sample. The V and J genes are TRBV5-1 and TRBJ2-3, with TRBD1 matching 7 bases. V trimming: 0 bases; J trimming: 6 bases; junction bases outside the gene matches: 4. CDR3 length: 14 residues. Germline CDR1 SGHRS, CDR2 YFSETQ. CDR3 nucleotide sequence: TGCGCCAGCAGCTTGGAGGGGGCCTCGGATACGCAGTATTTT. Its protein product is CASSLEGASDTQYF. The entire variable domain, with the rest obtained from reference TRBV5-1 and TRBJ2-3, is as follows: KAGVTQTPRYLIKTRGQQVTLSCSPISGHRSVSWYQQTPGQGLQFLFEYFSETQRNKGNFPGRFSGRQFSNSRSEMNVSTLELGDSALYLCASSLEGASDTQYFGPGTRLTVL.

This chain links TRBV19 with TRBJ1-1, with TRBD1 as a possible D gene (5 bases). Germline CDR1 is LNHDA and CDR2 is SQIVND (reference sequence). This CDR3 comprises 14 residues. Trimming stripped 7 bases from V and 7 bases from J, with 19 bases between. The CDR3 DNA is TGTGCCAGTACGGATCTGGTGAGGGACCGTGAAGCTTTCTTT. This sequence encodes CASTDLVRDREAFF.

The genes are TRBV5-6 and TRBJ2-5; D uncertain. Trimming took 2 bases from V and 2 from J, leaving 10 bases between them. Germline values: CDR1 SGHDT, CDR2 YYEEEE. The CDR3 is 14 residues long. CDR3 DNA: TGTGCCAGCAGCTTCATCAGTACTCAAGAGACCCAGTACTTC. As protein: CASSFISTQETQYF.

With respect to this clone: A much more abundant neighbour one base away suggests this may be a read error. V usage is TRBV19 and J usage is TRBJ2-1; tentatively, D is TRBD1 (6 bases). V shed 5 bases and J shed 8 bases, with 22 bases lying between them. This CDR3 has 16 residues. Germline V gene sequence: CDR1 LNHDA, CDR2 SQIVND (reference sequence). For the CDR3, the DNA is TGTGCCAGTAGTGCCGACCTGGGACATTCGGACGATGAGCAGTTCTTC. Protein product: CASSADLGHSDDEQFF.

The CDR3 coding sequence is TGCAGCGTTGAGTCGGGACCTCATAGCTCCTACGAGCAGTACTTC. It encodes CSVESGPHSSYEQYF. The chain recombines TRBV29-1 with TRBJ2-7; the D gene could be TRBD1 or TRBD2 (5 bases each). Germline values: CDR1 SQVTM, CDR2 ANQGSEA. V lost 3 bases and J lost 0, with 15 bases in between. The CDR3 covers 15 residues.

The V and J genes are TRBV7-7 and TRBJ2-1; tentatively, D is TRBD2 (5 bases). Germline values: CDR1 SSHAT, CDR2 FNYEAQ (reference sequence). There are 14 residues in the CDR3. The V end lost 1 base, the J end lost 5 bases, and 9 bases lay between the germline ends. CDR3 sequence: CASSLERTNNEQFF. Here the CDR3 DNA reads TGTGCCAGCAGCTTAGAGCGGACCAACAATGAGCAGTTCTTC. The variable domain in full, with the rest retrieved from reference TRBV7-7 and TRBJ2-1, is GAGVSQSPRYKVTKRGQDVTLRCDPISSHATLYWYQQALGQGPEFLTYFNYEAQPDKSGLPSDRFSAERPEGSISTLTIQRTEQRDSAMYRCASSLERTNNEQFFGPGTRLTVL.

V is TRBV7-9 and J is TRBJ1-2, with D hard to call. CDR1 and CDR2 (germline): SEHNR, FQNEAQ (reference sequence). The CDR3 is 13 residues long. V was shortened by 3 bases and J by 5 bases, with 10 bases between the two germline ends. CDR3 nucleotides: TGTGCCAGCAGCTTCGAACGGAATTATGGCTACACCTTC. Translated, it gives CASSFERNYGYTF.

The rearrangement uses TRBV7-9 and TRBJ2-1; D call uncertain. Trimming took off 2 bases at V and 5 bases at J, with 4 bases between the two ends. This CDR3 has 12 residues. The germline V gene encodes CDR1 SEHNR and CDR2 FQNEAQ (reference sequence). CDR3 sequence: CASSLSHNEQFF. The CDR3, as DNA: TGTGCCAGCAGCTTATCCCACAATGAGCAGTTCTTC.

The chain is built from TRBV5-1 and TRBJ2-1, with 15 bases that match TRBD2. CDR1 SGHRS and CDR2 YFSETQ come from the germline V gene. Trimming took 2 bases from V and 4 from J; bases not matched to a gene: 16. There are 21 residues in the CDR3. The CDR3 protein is CASSLSRAGGGLAGGYNEQFF. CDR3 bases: TGCGCCAGCAGCTTAAGTAGGGCAGGCGGTGGACTAGCGGGAGGGTACAATGAGCAGTTCTTC.

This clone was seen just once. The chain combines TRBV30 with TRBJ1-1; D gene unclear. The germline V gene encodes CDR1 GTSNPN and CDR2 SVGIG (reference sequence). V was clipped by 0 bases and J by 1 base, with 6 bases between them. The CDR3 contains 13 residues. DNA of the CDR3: TGTGCCTGGAGTGTACGTCAGAACACTGAAGCTTTCTTT. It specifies CAWSVRQNTEAFF.

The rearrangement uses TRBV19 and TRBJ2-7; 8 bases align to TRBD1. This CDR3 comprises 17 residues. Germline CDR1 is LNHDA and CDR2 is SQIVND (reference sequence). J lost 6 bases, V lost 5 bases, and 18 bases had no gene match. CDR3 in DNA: TGTGCCAGTAGTGCTAGTCCCGGGACAGGAAGTTATGGCGAGCAGTACTTC. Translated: CASSASPGTGSYGEQYF.

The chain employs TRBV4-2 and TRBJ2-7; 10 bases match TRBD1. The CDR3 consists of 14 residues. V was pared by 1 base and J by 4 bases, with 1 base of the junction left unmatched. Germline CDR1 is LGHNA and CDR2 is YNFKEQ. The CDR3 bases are TGTGCCAGCAGCCAAGGACAGGGGGCTTACGAGCAGTACTTC. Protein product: CASSQGQGAYEQYF.

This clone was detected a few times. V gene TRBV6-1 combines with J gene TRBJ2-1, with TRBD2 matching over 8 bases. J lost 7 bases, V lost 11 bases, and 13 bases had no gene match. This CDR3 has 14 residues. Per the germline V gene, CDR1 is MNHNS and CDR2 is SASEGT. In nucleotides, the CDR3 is TGTGCCGCTAGATACAGCGGGAGTGGGAATGAGCAGTTCTTC. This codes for CAARYSGSGNEQFF.

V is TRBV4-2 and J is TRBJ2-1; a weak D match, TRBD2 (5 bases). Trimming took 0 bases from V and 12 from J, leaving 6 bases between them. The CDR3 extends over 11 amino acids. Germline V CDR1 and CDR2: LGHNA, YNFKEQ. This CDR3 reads CASSQEGRQFF. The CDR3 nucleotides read TGTGCCAGCAGCCAAGAAGGGAGGCAGTTCTTC.

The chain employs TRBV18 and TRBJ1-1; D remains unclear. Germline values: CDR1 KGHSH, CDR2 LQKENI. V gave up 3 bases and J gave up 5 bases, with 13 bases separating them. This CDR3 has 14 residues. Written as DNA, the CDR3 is TGTGCCAGCTCACCCGTCGAAAAGGGTACTGAAGCTTTCTTT. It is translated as CASSPVEKGTEAFF. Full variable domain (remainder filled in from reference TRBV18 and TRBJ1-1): NAGVMQNPRHLVRRRGQEARLRCSPMKGHSHVYWYRQLPEEGLKFMVYLQKENIIDESGMPKERFSAEFPKEGPSILRIQQVVRGDSAAYFCASSPVEKGTEAFFGQGTRLTVV.